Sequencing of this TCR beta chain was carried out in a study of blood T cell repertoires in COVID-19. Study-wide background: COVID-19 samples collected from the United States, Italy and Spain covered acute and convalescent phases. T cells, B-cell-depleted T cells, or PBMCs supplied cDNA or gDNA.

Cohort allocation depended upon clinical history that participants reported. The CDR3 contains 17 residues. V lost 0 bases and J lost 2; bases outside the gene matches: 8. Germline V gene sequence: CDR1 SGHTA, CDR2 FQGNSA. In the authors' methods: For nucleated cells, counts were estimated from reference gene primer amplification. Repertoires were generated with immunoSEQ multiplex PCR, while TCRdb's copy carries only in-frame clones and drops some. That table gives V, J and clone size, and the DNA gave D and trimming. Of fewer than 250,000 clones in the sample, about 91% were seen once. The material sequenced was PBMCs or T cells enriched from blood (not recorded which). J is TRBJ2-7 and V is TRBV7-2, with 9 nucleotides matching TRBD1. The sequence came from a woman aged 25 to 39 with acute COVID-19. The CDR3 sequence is CASSLASTGQGTYEQYF. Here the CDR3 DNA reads TGTGCCAGCAGCTTAGCGAGTACGGGACAGGGCACCTACGAGCAGTACTTC.